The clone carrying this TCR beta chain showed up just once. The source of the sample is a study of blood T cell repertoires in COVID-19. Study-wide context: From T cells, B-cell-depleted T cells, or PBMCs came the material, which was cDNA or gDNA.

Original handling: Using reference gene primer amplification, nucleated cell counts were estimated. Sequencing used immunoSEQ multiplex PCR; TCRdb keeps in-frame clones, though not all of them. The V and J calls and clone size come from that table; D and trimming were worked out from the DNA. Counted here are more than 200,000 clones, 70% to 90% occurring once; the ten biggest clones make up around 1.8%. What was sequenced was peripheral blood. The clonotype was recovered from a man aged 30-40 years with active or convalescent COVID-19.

The CDR3 spells CASSPGLAGVSYNEQFF. CDR3 bases: TGTGCCAGCAGTCCCGGACTAGCGGGGGTCTCCTACAATGAGCAGTTCTTC. This chain links TRBV27 with TRBJ2-1; the match to TRBD2 covers 13 bases. Germline trimming cut 5 bases from V and 0 bases from J; bases unmatched to any gene: 4. Germline V lookup: CDR1 MNHEY, CDR2 SMNVEV (reference sequence). The CDR3 has 17 amino acids.